This entry lists 17 T cell receptor beta chains sequenced from one sample in a study of identical twins. Each CDR3 protein is one row after TCRdb ran MiXCR on the 5' RACE reads. Among some 1,600,000 distinct CDR3 sequences listed, more than 30% were seen once. Sample: cord blood. The receptors originated from a newborn girl in good health.

As to this clonotype: Its ends do not fully match the called genes, so a read error is possible. The rearrangement uses TRBV20-1 and TRBJ2-3; D possibly corresponds to TRBD2 (5 bases). This CDR3 spans 11 amino acids. Germline CDR1 and CDR2: DFQATT and SNEGSKA (reference sequence). The CDR3: CSAPTRDAQYF. CDR3 DNA: TGCAGTGCCCCTACTAGAGATGCGCAGTATTTT.

The V and J genes are TRBV3-1 and TRBJ1-1; D perhaps matches TRBD1 (5 bases). V was clipped by 8 bases and J by 0 bases, with 13 bases between them. The CDR3 has 14 residues. Germline V gene data show CDR1 as LGHDT and CDR2 as YNNKEL (reference sequence). The CDR3, as DNA: TGTGCCAGCGCGTACGGGACGGTGAACACTGAAGCTTTCTTT. It translates to CASAYGTVNTEAFF.

The chain joins TRBV25-1 to TRBJ2-2; the D gene is possibly TRBD1 (6 bases). The germline gives CDR1 MGHDK, CDR2 SYGVNS. Trimming shortened V by 6 bases and J by 2 bases, and 16 bases separated the two germline ends. This CDR3 is built from 16 residues. The CDR3 DNA is TGTGCCAGCAGCCCTCAGGGGAGAATTAACACCGGGGAGCTGTTTTTT. It specifies CASSPQGRINTGELFF.

This clonotype was seen only a few times. The V and J genes are TRBV9 and TRBJ2-1, with 9 bases lining up with TRBD1. The V gene's germline CDR1 is SGDLS and CDR2 YYNGEE. The junction had 1 base not matched to a gene; V was cut back by 0 bases and J by 3 bases. This CDR3 has 15 amino acids. The CDR3 DNA sequence: TGTGCCAGCAGCGTAGTGGGACAGGGCTACAATGAGCAGTTCTTC. This encodes CASSVVGQGYNEQFF.

This clonotype was picked up a small number of times. The chain couples TRBV3-1 to TRBJ2-4, with D possibly matching TRBD2 (6 bases). TRBJ2-7 matches the DNA end more closely, so the J call is doubtful. Germline-derived CDR1 and CDR2 are LGHDT and YNNKEL (reference sequence). The CDR3 spans 15 residues. The CDR3: CASSQGLASTYEQYF. CDR3 nucleotide sequence: TGTGCCAGCAGCCAAGGGCTAGCGAGTACCTACGAGCAGTACTTC.

This clonotype has only a few counts. The chain joins TRBV10-3 to TRBJ2-3, with D perhaps assigned TRBD1 or TRBD2 (5 bases each). V dropped 5 bases and J dropped 5 bases, with 17 bases sitting between them. Germline V gene data show CDR1 as ENHRY and CDR2 as SYGVKD. The CDR3 is 15 amino acids. The CDR3 DNA follows: TGTGCCATCAGTCCCCAGGGACGCTCCTTAGATACGCAGTATTTT. Its translation: CAISPQGRSLDTQYF.

The chain is built from TRBV3-1 and TRBJ2-7; D is possibly TRBD1 or TRBD2 (6 bases each). Trimming removed 4 bases from V and 3 bases from J, with 10 bases in between. Germline CDR1 is LGHDT and CDR2 is YNNKEL (reference sequence). The CDR3 runs to 13 residues. The CDR3 is CASSLRGDYEQYF. CDR3 nucleotide sequence: TGTGCCAGCAGCCTAAGGGGGGACTACGAGCAGTACTTC.

Only a few counts were recorded for this clonotype. The V and J genes are TRBV20-1 and TRBJ1-2; D call uncertain. With 7 bases removed from V and 8 bases from J, the gap between germline ends came to 14 bases. This CDR3 is built from 11 residues. Germline CDR1 is DFQATT and CDR2 is SNEGSKA (reference sequence). The CDR3 nucleotides are TGCAGTGTCTCTGGGATTTCGGGCTACACCTTC. Amino acid sequence: CSVSGISGYTF.

This clonotype was detected only a few times. The chain recombines TRBV6-6 with TRBJ2-1; perhaps TRBD1 as D (6 bases). The CDR3 covers 14 residues. The V gene lost 6 bases and the J gene lost 3 bases, with 12 bases spanning the gap. Germline CDR1 reads MNHNY; CDR2 reads SVGAGI (reference sequence). The CDR3 bases are TGTGCCAGCAGGGACAGTCCACTCTACAATGAGCAGTTCTTC. Translating it yields CASRDSPLYNEQFF.

The chain is built from TRBV3-1 and TRBJ1-3; D unclear. The CDR3 is made up of 15 amino acids. The V gene's germline CDR1 is LGHDT and CDR2 YNNKEL (reference sequence). The V end was cut by 4 bases, the J end by 0 bases, with 10 bases between. The CDR3 loop is CASSRIGISGNTIYF. CDR3 nucleotides: TGTGCCAGCAGCCGGATAGGCATCTCTGGAAACACCATATATTTT.

This chain links TRBV29-1 with TRBJ2-7; maybe TRBD1 (6 bases). Germline-derived CDR1 and CDR2 are SQVTM and ANQGSEA. This CDR3 is 14 amino acids long. Trimming took 4 bases from V and 2 from J, leaving 15 bases between them. CDR3 sequence reads: CSVGRRDNPYEQYF. The CDR3 DNA follows: TGCAGCGTTGGCCGACGGGACAACCCCTACGAGCAGTACTTC.

The sample holds a few counts of this clonotype. This chain joins TRBV20-1 and TRBJ1-5; D ambiguous. Germline V gene sequence: CDR1 DFQATT, CDR2 SNEGSKA (reference sequence). V was shortened by 6 bases and J by 5 bases, with 17 bases between the two germline ends. The CDR3 is 14 residues long. The CDR3 DNA follows: TGCAGTGCCGCCAAAAAGTTCCCTTATCAGCCCCAGCATTTT. It specifies CSAAKKFPYQPQHF.

The chain couples TRBV11-3 to TRBJ2-3; 11 positions match TRBD2. Germline values: CDR1 SGHNT, CDR2 YENEEA. J gave up 0 bases and V 6 bases, and 11 bases lay outside the gene matches. This CDR3 has 18 amino acids. In DNA, the CDR3 is TGTGCCAGCAGTCGTACTAGCGGGGGTTTGGCGAGCACAGATACGCAGTATTTT. Translation gives CASSRTSGGLASTDTQYF.

This clonotype came up a few times. The V call is TRBV11-2, the J call TRBJ2-1; 7 bases agree with TRBD2. CDR1 and CDR2 from the germline V gene are SGHAT and FQNNGV. The CDR3 has 16 amino acids. The V gene end was trimmed by 5 bases and the J gene end by 9 bases; junction bases not matched to a gene: 16. Here the CDR3 DNA reads TGTGCCAGCAGCCGCCAAGGACTAGGCGGTGAAGGTGAGCAGTTCTTC. Its translation: CASSRQGLGGEGEQFF.

This chain connects TRBV5-1 to TRBJ1-6; 10 nucleotides agree with TRBD1. V lost 4 bases and J lost 14; bases outside the gene matches: 12. Germline loops: CDR1 SGHRS, CDR2 YFSETQ. The CDR3 consists of 15 residues. This CDR3 is CASSPIDRGRHTLHF. DNA of the CDR3: TGCGCCAGCAGCCCGATCGACAGGGGGCGGCACACCCTCCACTTT.

This clonotype has just a few counts. The chain recombines TRBV28 with TRBJ2-1; 8 nucleotides line up with TRBD1. V shed 5 bases, J shed 8 bases, and the junction held 11 bases outside the gene matches. CDR1 is MDHEN and CDR2 is SYDVKM in the germline V gene. The length of the CDR3 is 15 residues. For the CDR3, the DNA is TGTGCCAGCAGTCCCGCCTACGACAGGGGCTATGAGCAGTTCTTC. Translated, it gives CASSPAYDRGYEQFF. Supplemented by reference TRBV28 and TRBJ2-1, the full variable domain reads DVKVTQSSRYLVKRTGEKVFLECVQDMDHENMFWYRQDPGLGLRLIYFSYDVKMKEKGDIPEGYSVSREKKERFSLILESASTNQTSMYLCASSPAYDRGYEQFFGPGTRLTVL.

The CDR3 region has the DNA TGTGCCACCGGGACAGGGGGCGCCTATGGCTACACCTTC. Its translation is CATGTGGAYGYTF. The chain is built from TRBV10-3 and TRBJ1-2; 12 bases agree with TRBD1. This CDR3 contains 13 residues. V shed 10 bases, J shed 4 bases, and the junction held 4 bases outside the gene matches. The germline V gene encodes CDR1 ENHRY and CDR2 SYGVKD.